This is a list of T cell receptor beta chains from one sample in a study of T-cell memory formation after mild COVID-19. MiXCR was run by TCRdb on the 5' RACE reads, yielding one entry per CDR3 protein. The sample includes approximately 190,000 distinct CDR3 sequences, 15% to 20% of them seen just once. Sequencing was performed on PBMCs or a T cell subset sorted from them (not recorded which). The receptors shown here come from an adult woman who had mild COVID-19 (a few samples of this study predate the infection). Cell type and time point are not known. CDR3s include the opening cysteine and the closing phenylalanine or tryptophan. D genes are given only for firm matches. The listing skips clone size in some rows; elsewhere it reads once, few, many or a size class.

v_call: TRBV4-3
j_call: TRBJ2-7
clone_size: few
d_call: TRBD1
cdr3_aa: CASSQRTGNEQYF
cdr3_nt: TGCGCCAGCAGCCAACGGACAGGGAACGAGCAGTACTTC

v_call: TRBV7-2
j_call: TRBJ1-2
clone_size: few
d_call: NA
cdr3_aa: CASSLLGGTFTGYTF
cdr3_nt: TGTGCCAGCAGCTTACTGGGGGGAACTTTCACTGGCTACACCTTC

v_call: TRBV5-1
j_call: TRBJ2-1
clone_size: NA
d_call: TRBD2
cdr3_aa: CASSALAGAPNEQFF
cdr3_nt: TGCGCCAGCAGTGCATTAGCGGGAGCACCCAATGAGCAGTTCTTC

v_call: TRBV24-1
j_call: TRBJ2-5
clone_size: NA
d_call: TRBD2
cdr3_aa: CATSEAWSGSMGETQYF
cdr3_nt: TGTGCCACCAGTGAGGCTTGGAGCGGGAGTATGGGCGAGACCCAGTACTTC

v_call: TRBV24-1
j_call: TRBJ2-3
clone_size: many
d_call: TRBD1
cdr3_aa: CATSDLGDRGRTDTQYF
cdr3_nt: TGTGCCACCAGTGATTTGGGTGACAGGGGGCGGACAGATACGCAGTATTTT

v_call: TRBV19
j_call: TRBJ1-5
clone_size: NA
d_call: NA
cdr3_aa: CASSKMGPSLQGPQHF
cdr3_nt: TGTGCCAGTAGTAAGATGGGCCCAAGCCTCCAGGGGCCCCAGCATTTT

v_call: TRBV9
j_call: TRBJ1-2
clone_size: few
d_call: NA
cdr3_aa: CASSVGGVGYGYTF
cdr3_nt: TGTGCCAGCAGCGTAGGGGGCGTAGGCTATGGCTACACCTTC

v_call: TRBV5-1
j_call: TRBJ1-1
clone_size: NA
d_call: NA
cdr3_aa: CASSLVAGSTEAFF
cdr3_nt: TGCGCCAGCAGCTTGGTGGCAGGGAGCACTGAAGCTTTCTTT

v_call: TRBV7-9
j_call: TRBJ1-1
clone_size: NA
d_call: NA
cdr3_aa: CASSRSLPLTGNTEAFF
cdr3_nt: TGTGCCAGCAGCCGAAGCTTACCTCTGACAGGGAACACTGAAGCTTTCTTT

v_call: TRBV12-3/TRBV12-4
j_call: TRBJ2-1
clone_size: many
d_call: TRBD2
cdr3_aa: CASSRRTSGRVNSYNEQFF
cdr3_nt: TGTGCCAGCAGTCGAAGGACTAGCGGGAGGGTTAACTCCTACAATGAGCAGTTCTTC

v_call: TRBV7-2
j_call: TRBJ2-1
clone_size: NA
d_call: TRBD1
cdr3_aa: CASRPPDRGWNEQFF
cdr3_nt: TGTGCCAGCAGACCGCCGGACAGGGGATGGAATGAGCAGTTCTTC

v_call: TRBV27
j_call: TRBJ1-1
clone_size: few
d_call: TRBD1
cdr3_aa: CASSLRDSFRKAFF
cdr3_nt: TGTGCCAGCAGTCTCCGGGACAGTTTCAGGAAAGCTTTCTTT

v_call: TRBV24-1
j_call: TRBJ2-3
clone_size: NA
d_call: NA
cdr3_aa: CATRDSLTSTDTQYF
cdr3_nt: TGTGCCACCAGAGACAGTTTAACTAGCACAGATACGCAGTATTTT

v_call: TRBV10-3
j_call: TRBJ1-5
clone_size: few
d_call: NA
cdr3_aa: CAISESILGPQQPQHF
cdr3_nt: TGTGCCATCAGTGAGTCGATCTTGGGCCCCCAACAGCCCCAGCATTTT

v_call: TRBV6-5
j_call: TRBJ1-1
clone_size: few
d_call: NA
cdr3_aa: CASSVPGTAEAFF
cdr3_nt: TGTGCCAGCAGTGTACCCGGGACGGCGGAAGCTTTCTTT

v_call: TRBV20-1
j_call: TRBJ2-7
clone_size: NA
d_call: TRBD2
cdr3_aa: CSARDWGLADEQYF
cdr3_nt: TGCAGTGCTAGAGATTGGGGACTAGCGGACGAGCAGTACTTC

v_call: TRBV3-1
j_call: TRBJ1-1
clone_size: few
d_call: TRBD1
cdr3_aa: CASSRGQGRNTEAFF
cdr3_nt: TGTGCCAGCAGCCGCGGACAGGGCCGGAACACTGAAGCTTTCTTT

v_call: TRBV12-3/TRBV12-4
j_call: TRBJ1-5
clone_size: NA
d_call: TRBD1
cdr3_aa: CASSFGQGGQPQHF
cdr3_nt: TGTGCCAGCAGCTTCGGACAGGGAGGGCAGCCCCAGCATTTT

v_call: TRBV7-2
j_call: TRBJ2-2
clone_size: NA
d_call: NA
cdr3_aa: CASSSFSELGELFF
cdr3_nt: TGTGCCAGCAGCTCGTTTAGCGAACTCGGGGAGCTGTTTTTT

v_call: TRBV6-5
j_call: TRBJ1-2
clone_size: NA
d_call: NA
cdr3_aa: CASSYSSPGPRGYGYTF
cdr3_nt: TGTGCCAGCAGTTACTCCAGTCCGGGGCCGCGGGGCTATGGCTACACCTTC

v_call: TRBV3-1
j_call: TRBJ1-5
clone_size: few
d_call: TRBD1
cdr3_aa: CASSQAGTGGNQPQHF
cdr3_nt: TGTGCCAGCAGCCAAGCCGGGACAGGGGGAAATCAGCCCCAGCATTTT

v_call: TRBV7-8
j_call: TRBJ2-7
clone_size: NA
d_call: TRBD1
cdr3_aa: CASTPTGEVREQYF
cdr3_nt: TGTGCCAGCACCCCGACAGGGGAGGTTAGGGAGCAGTACTTC

v_call: TRBV29-1
j_call: TRBJ1-3
clone_size: few
d_call: NA
cdr3_aa: CSVELTGSGNTIYF
cdr3_nt: TGCAGCGTTGAATTGACAGGCTCTGGAAACACCATATATTTT

v_call: TRBV7-3
j_call: TRBJ2-2
clone_size: NA
d_call: TRBD2
cdr3_aa: CASSTTSGVGGELFF
cdr3_nt: TGTGCCAGCAGCACCACTAGCGGCGTGGGCGGGGAGCTGTTTTTT

v_call: TRBV12-3/TRBV12-4
j_call: TRBJ2-1
clone_size: few
d_call: NA
cdr3_aa: CASSRDIEQFF
cdr3_nt: TGTGCCAGCAGTAGGGATATTGAGCAGTTCTTC

v_call: TRBV7-3
j_call: TRBJ2-1
clone_size: few
d_call: TRBD2
cdr3_aa: CASSLAGLAGPNEQFF
cdr3_nt: TGTGCCAGCAGCCTAGCCGGGCTAGCGGGGCCAAATGAGCAGTTCTTC

v_call: TRBV5-1
j_call: TRBJ2-3
clone_size: NA
d_call: TRBD2
cdr3_aa: CASSFSGSAADTQYF
cdr3_nt: TGCGCCAGCAGCTTTAGCGGGAGTGCCGCAGATACGCAGTATTTT

v_call: TRBV4-1
j_call: TRBJ1-2
clone_size: NA
d_call: NA
cdr3_aa: CASSQDPRRLVAEEPYGYTF
cdr3_nt: TGCGCCAGCAGCCAAGATCCCCGCCGTTTGGTAGCAGAGGAACCTTATGGCTACACCTTC

v_call: TRBV15
j_call: TRBJ2-3
clone_size: few
d_call: NA
cdr3_aa: CAAHRGWGTDTQYF
cdr3_nt: TGTGCCGCACATCGGGGGTGGGGCACAGATACGCAGTATTTT

v_call: TRBV3-1
j_call: TRBJ2-1
clone_size: NA
d_call: TRBD2
cdr3_aa: CASSQDPSGGFEQFF
cdr3_nt: TGTGCCAGCAGCCAAGATCCCAGCGGGGGGTTTGAGCAGTTCTTC

v_call: TRBV20-1
j_call: TRBJ1-5
clone_size: once
d_call: NA
cdr3_aa: CSARDMSLDEPQHF
cdr3_nt: TGCAGTGCTAGAGATATGAGCCTAGATGAGCCCCAGCATTTT

v_call: TRBV5-1
j_call: TRBJ2-5
clone_size: NA
d_call: TRBD2
cdr3_aa: CASLWLTGTSIKETQYF
cdr3_nt: TGCGCCAGCCTTTGGTTAACCGGGACTAGCATTAAAGAGACCCAGTACTTC

v_call: TRBV24-1
j_call: TRBJ2-3
clone_size: NA
d_call: NA
cdr3_aa: CATSPWGSSADTQYF
cdr3_nt: TGTGCCACCAGCCCGTGGGGAAGCAGCGCAGATACGCAGTATTTT

v_call: TRBV27
j_call: TRBJ1-1
clone_size: few
d_call: TRBD1
cdr3_aa: CASSEDRMNTEAFF
cdr3_nt: TGTGCCAGCAGTGAGGACAGGATGAACACTGAAGCTTTCTTT

v_call: TRBV21-1
j_call: TRBJ2-1
clone_size: few
d_call: NA
cdr3_aa: CASSLVGGATYNEQFF
cdr3_nt: TGTGCCAGCAGCTTGGTAGGGGGGGCGACCTACAATGAGCAGTTCTTC

v_call: TRBV7-3
j_call: TRBJ2-1
clone_size: NA
d_call: NA
cdr3_aa: CASSLHPPRGTYNEQFF
cdr3_nt: TGTGCCAGCAGCTTACACCCCCCGAGGGGGACCTACAATGAGCAGTTCTTC

v_call: TRBV20-1
j_call: TRBJ1-4
clone_size: few
d_call: NA
cdr3_aa: CSADTVNEKLFF
cdr3_nt: TGCAGTGCCGACACAGTAAATGAAAAACTGTTTTTT

v_call: TRBV18
j_call: TRBJ2-1
clone_size: NA
d_call: TRBD2
cdr3_aa: CASSPRTSGGAMNEQFF
cdr3_nt: TGTGCCAGCTCACCAAGGACTAGCGGGGGGGCCATGAATGAGCAGTTCTTC

v_call: TRBV6-4
j_call: TRBJ1-2
clone_size: few
d_call: NA
cdr3_aa: CARGRTALNQSEYGYTF
cdr3_nt: TGTGCCAGGGGGCGGACAGCCTTAAACCAGTCTGAGTATGGCTACACCTTC

v_call: TRBV24-1
j_call: TRBJ2-2
clone_size: few
d_call: NA
cdr3_aa: CATSDPGRGSNTGELFF
cdr3_nt: TGTGCCACCAGTGACCCGGGCAGGGGCTCGAACACCGGGGAGCTGTTTTTT

v_call: TRBV6-5
j_call: TRBJ1-5
clone_size: NA
d_call: NA
cdr3_aa: CASTPRGESNQPQHF
cdr3_nt: TGTGCCAGCACCCCCCGGGGAGAGAGCAATCAGCCCCAGCATTTT

v_call: TRBV7-9
j_call: TRBJ2-5
clone_size: NA
d_call: TRBD1
cdr3_aa: CASSRRTGGVETQYF
cdr3_nt: TGTGCCAGCAGCCGACGGACAGGGGGCGTAGAGACCCAGTACTTC

v_call: TRBV25-1
j_call: TRBJ1-5
clone_size: few
d_call: NA
cdr3_aa: CASSELSSNQPQHF
cdr3_nt: TGTGCCAGCAGTGAGCTTTCTAGCAATCAGCCCCAGCATTTT

v_call: TRBV12-3/TRBV12-4
j_call: TRBJ1-2
clone_size: few
d_call: TRBD1
cdr3_aa: CASRTGGGYTF
cdr3_nt: TGTGCCAGCCGGACAGGAGGGGGCTACACCTTC

v_call: TRBV4-2
j_call: TRBJ2-1
clone_size: few
d_call: NA
cdr3_aa: CASSQDTATSYNEQFF
cdr3_nt: TGTGCCAGCAGCCAAGATACGGCGACTTCCTACAATGAGCAGTTCTTC

v_call: TRBV30
j_call: TRBJ1-1
clone_size: NA
d_call: TRBD1
cdr3_aa: CARRRTGGTEAFF
cdr3_nt: TGTGCCCGCCGACGGACAGGGGGTACTGAAGCTTTCTTT

v_call: TRBV18
j_call: TRBJ2-3
clone_size: few
d_call: TRBD1
cdr3_aa: CASGPDRGADTQYF
cdr3_nt: TGTGCCAGCGGCCCAGACAGGGGCGCAGATACGCAGTATTTT

v_call: TRBV28
j_call: TRBJ1-5
clone_size: once
d_call: NA
cdr3_aa: CASSSGSWGQPQHF
cdr3_nt: TGTGCCAGCAGTTCAGGATCATGGGGTCAGCCCCAGCATTTT

v_call: TRBV3-1
j_call: TRBJ1-1
clone_size: NA
d_call: NA
cdr3_aa: CASSQEQGWPLNTEAFF
cdr3_nt: TGTGCCAGCAGCCAAGAACAGGGCTGGCCCCTGAACACTGAAGCTTTCTTT